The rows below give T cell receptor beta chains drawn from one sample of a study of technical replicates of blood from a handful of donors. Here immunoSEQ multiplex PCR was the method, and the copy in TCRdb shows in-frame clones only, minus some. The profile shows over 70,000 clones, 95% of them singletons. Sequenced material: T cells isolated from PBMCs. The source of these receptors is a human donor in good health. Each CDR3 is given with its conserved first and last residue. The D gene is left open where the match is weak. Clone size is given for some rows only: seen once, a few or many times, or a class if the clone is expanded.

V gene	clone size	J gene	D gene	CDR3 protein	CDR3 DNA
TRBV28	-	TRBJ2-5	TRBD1	CASRTDRVQETQYF	TGTGCCAGCAGGACTGACAGGGTTCAAGAGACCCAGTACTTC
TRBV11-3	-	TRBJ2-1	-	CASSLQLGGEQFF	TGTGCCAGCAGCTTACAATTGGGAGGTGAGCAGTTCTTC
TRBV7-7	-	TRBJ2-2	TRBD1	CASSIATGNGELFF	TGTGCCAGCAGCATAGCGACAGGGAACGGGGAGCTGTTTTTT
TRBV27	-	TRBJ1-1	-	CASSLYRSTEAFF	TGTGCCAGCAGTTTATACAGATCAACTGAAGCTTTCTTT
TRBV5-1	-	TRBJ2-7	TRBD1	CASSITGQVYEQYF	TGCGCCAGCAGCATCACTGGACAGGTCTACGAGCAGTACTTC
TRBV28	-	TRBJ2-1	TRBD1	CASSFRDRVYNEQFF	TGTGCCAGCAGCTTCCGGGACAGGGTATACAATGAGCAGTTCTTC
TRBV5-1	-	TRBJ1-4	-	CASSPRAPNEKLFF	TGCGCCAGCAGCCCCAGGGCTCCTAATGAAAAACTGTTTTTT
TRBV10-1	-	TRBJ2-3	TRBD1	CASREGGMDTQYF	TGCGCCAGCAGAGAAGGGGGCATGGATACGCAGTATTTT
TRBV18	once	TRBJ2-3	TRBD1	CASSPLDRDWAQYF	TGTGCCAGCTCACCCTTGGACAGGGACTGGGCGCAGTATTTT
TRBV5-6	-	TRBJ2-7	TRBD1	CASSAETGVPYEQYF	TGTGCCAGCAGCGCCGAGACAGGGGTTCCCTACGAGCAGTACTTC
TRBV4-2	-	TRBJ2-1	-	CASSQDIRDEQFF	TGTGCCAGCAGCCAAGATATTCGAGATGAGCAGTTCTTC
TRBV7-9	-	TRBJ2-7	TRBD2	CASSLAEGRGSYEQYF	TGTGCCAGCAGCTTAGCGGAGGGGAGGGGCTCCTACGAGCAGTACTTC
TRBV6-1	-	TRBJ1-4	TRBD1	CASSEGRHRQGSREKLFF	TGTGCCAGCAGTGAAGGAAGACACCGACAGGGGTCAAGGGAAAAACTGTTTTTT
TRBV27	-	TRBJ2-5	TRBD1	CASSLSSDRVQETQYF	TGTGCCAGCAGTTTATCATCGGACAGGGTCCAAGAGACCCAGTACTTC
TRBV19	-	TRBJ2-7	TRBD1	CASSPGTATYEQYF	TGTGCCAGTAGCCCCGGGACAGCTACCTACGAGCAGTACTTC
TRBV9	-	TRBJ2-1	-	CASSVGGSYNEQFF	TGTGCCAGCAGCGTCGGGGGCTCCTACAATGAGCAGTTCTTC
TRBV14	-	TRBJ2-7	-	CASSQVSGSYEQYF	TGTGCCAGCAGCCAAGTCTCAGGGTCCTACGAGCAGTACTTC
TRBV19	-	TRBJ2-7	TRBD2	CASSPDKQREFGREQYF	TGTGCCAGTAGTCCCGATAAGCAGCGGGAGTTTGGGCGCGAGCAGTACTTC
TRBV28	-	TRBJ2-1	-	CASSFGGQRKSSYNEQFF	TGTGCCAGCAGTTTCGGGGGGCAGCGAAAAAGCTCCTACAATGAGCAGTTCTTC
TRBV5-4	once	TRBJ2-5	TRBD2	CASSSSGTQETQYF	TGTGCCAGCAGCTCTAGCGGGACACAAGAGACCCAGTACTTC
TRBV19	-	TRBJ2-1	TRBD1	CASSLQGLVSNEQFF	TGTGCCAGTAGCCTACAGGGGTTAGTAAGCAATGAGCAGTTCTTC
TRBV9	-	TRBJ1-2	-	CASSVSSGTNYGYTF	TGTGCCAGCAGCGTATCGTCAGGAACTAACTATGGCTACACCTTC
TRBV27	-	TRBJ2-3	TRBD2	CASSSLAGASPDTQYF	TGTGCCAGCAGTTCACTAGCGGGAGCTAGCCCAGATACGCAGTATTTT
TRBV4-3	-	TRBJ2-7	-	CASSQEREVDREQYF	TGCGCCAGCAGCCAAGAAAGGGAGGTAGATCGGGAGCAGTACTTC
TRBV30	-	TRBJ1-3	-	CAWRTGFSGNTIYF	TGTGCCTGGAGGACAGGTTTTTCTGGAAACACCATATATTTT
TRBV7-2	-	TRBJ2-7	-	CANLVAYEQYF	TGTGCCAACCTAGTGGCCTACGAGCAGTACTTC
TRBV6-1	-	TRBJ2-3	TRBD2	CASSEGAAGGPLDTQYF	TGTGCCAGCAGTGAAGGGGCAGCGGGAGGGCCCTTAGATACGCAGTATTTT
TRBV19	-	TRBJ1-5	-	CATSSGTDSNQPQHF	TGTGCAACCAGTAGCGGGACGGATAGCAATCAGCCCCAGCATTTT
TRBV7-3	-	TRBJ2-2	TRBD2	CASSLIAGTNTGELFF	TGTGCCAGCAGCTTAATAGCGGGAACGAACACCGGGGAGCTGTTTTTT
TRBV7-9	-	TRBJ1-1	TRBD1	CASRTSGGRGNTEAFF	TGTGCCAGCAGGACCTCAGGGGGAAGAGGGAACACTGAAGCTTTCTTT